Reported below is one TCR beta chain. Its matching antigen is unknown. The junction shows a germline mismatch at one end, possibly a read error. Patients selected for sequencing had displayed CD8+CD57+ cell expansion by flow cytometry. All participating patients were living with severe acquired aplastic anemia. The use of genomic DNA as template underpinned the TCR beta VDJ and CDR3 profiling. One entry per CDR3 protein, called by TCRdb with MiXCR from the reads. Found here are a few hundred thousand distinct CDR3 sequences, 82% of them singletons; the top ten hold 35% to 50%. This specimen belongs to a study of CD8+CD57+ T cells in acquired aplastic anemia. Germline V gene lookup returns CDR1 LNHNV and CDR2 YYDKDF (reference sequence). This CDR3 has 13 residues. Study-wide results and caveats: Between patients and controls, roughly 29 CD8+ CDR3 sequences were found in common. Researchers reported that CD8+ Simpson's diversity was not significantly different in patients versus controls.

The genes are TRBV15 and TRBJ2-1; weak D call: TRBD2 (7 bases). Sequenced material: sorted CD4+, CD8+, or CD8+CD57+ T cells (not recorded which) from PBMCs. The TCR comes from a human donor with aplastic anemia. The CDR3 DNA reads as TGCGCCAGCAGCGGAGGGAGGGGGGATGAGCAGTTCTTC. It encodes CASSGGRGDEQFF.